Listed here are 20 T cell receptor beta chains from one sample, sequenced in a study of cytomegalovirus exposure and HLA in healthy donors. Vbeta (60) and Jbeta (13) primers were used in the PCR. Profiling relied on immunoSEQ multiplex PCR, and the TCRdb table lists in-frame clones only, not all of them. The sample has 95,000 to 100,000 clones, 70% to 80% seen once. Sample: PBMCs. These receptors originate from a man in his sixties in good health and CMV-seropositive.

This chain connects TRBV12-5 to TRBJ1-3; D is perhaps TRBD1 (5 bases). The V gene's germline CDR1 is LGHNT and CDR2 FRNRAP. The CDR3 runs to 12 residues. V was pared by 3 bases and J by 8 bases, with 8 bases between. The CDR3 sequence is CASGFTTDTIYF. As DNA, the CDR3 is TGTGCTAGTGGTTTTACGACAGACACCATATATTTT. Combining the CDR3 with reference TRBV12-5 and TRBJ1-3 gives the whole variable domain DARVTQTPRHKVTEMGQEVTMRCQPILGHNTVFWYRQTMMQGLELLAYFRNRAPLDDSGMPKDRFSAEMPDATLATLKIQPSEPRDSAVYFCASGFTTDTIYFGEGSWLTVV.

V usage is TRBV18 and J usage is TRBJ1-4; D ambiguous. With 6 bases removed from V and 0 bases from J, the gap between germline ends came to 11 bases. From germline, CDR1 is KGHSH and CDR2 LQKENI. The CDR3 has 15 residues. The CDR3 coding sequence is TGTGCCAGCTCGGGGAGGTCTGCAACTAATGAAAAACTGTTTTTT. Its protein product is CASSGRSATNEKLFF.

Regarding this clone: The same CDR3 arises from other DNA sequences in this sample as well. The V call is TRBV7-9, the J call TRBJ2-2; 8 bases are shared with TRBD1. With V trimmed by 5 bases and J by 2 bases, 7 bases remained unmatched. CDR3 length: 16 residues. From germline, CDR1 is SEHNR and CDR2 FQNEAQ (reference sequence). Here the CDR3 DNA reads TGTGCCAGCAGCCCTCCTGACAGGGGCAACACCGGGGAGCTGTTTTTT. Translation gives CASSPPDRGNTGELFF.

CDR3 nucleotide sequence: TGTGCCAGTAGTTATCTCCGAGATACGCAGTATTTT. Its protein is CASSYLRDTQYF. V gene TRBV19 combines with J gene TRBJ2-3; D unclear. Germline V CDR1 and CDR2: LNHDA, SQIVND (reference sequence). V lost 5 bases to trimming and J lost 5 bases, with 8 bases between them. CDR3 length equals 12 residues.

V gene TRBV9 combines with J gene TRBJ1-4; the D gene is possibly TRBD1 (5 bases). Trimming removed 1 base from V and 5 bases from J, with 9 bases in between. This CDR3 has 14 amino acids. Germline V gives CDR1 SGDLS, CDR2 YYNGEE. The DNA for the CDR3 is TGTGCCAGCAGCGTACAGGGTGGGAATGAAAAACTGTTTTTT. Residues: CASSVQGGNEKLFF.

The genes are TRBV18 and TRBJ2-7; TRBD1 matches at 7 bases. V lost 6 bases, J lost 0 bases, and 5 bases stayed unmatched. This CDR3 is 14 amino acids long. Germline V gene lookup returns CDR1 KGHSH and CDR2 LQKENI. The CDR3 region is CASSPRDSSYEQYF. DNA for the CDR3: TGTGCCAGCTCTCCCCGGGACAGCTCCTACGAGCAGTACTTC. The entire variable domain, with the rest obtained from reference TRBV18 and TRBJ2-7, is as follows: NAGVMQNPRHLVRRRGQEARLRCSPMKGHSHVYWYRQLPEEGLKFMVYLQKENIIDESGMPKERFSAEFPKEGPSILRIQQVVRGDSAAYFCASSPRDSSYEQYFGPGTRLTVT.

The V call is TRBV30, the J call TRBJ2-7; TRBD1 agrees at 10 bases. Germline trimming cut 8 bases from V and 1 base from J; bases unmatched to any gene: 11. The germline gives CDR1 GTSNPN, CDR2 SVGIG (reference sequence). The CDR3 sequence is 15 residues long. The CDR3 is CAAEAGTGVSYEQYF. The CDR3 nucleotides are TGTGCCGCCGAAGCCGGGACAGGGGTTTCCTACGAGCAGTACTTC.

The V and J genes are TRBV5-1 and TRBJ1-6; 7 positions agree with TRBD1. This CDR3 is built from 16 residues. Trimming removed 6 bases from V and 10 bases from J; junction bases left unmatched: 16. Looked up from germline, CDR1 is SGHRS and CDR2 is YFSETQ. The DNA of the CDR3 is TGCGCCAGCACCGAGGGGACAGCGCCACTCTCATCACCCCTCCACTTT. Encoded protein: CASTEGTAPLSSPLHF. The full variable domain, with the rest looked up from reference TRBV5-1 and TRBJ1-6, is KAGVTQTPRYLIKTRGQQVTLSCSPISGHRSVSWYQQTPGQGLQFLFEYFSETQRNKGNFPGRFSGRQFSNSRSEMNVSTLELGDSALYLCASTEGTAPLSSPLHFGNGTRLTVT.

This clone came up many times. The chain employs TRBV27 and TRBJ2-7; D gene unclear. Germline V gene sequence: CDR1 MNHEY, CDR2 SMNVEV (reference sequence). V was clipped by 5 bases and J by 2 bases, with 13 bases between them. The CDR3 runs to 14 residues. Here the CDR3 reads CASSPELKTYEQYF. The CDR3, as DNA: TGTGCCAGCAGTCCCGAGCTTAAAACCTACGAGCAGTACTTC.

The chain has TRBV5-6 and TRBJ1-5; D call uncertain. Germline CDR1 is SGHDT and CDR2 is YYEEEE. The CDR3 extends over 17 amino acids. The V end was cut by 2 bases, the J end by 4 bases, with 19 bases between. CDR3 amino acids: CASSFGGVLAPNQPQHF. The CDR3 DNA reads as TGTGCCAGCAGCTTTGGCGGGGTCCTGGCCCCTAATCAGCCCCAGCATTTT. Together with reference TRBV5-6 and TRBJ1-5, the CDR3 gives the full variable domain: DAGVTQSPTHLIKTRGQQVTLRCSPKSGHDTVSWYQQALGQGPQFIFQYYEEEERQRGNFPDRFSGHQFPNYSSELNVNALLLGDSALYLCASSFGGVLAPNQPQHFGDGTRLSIL.

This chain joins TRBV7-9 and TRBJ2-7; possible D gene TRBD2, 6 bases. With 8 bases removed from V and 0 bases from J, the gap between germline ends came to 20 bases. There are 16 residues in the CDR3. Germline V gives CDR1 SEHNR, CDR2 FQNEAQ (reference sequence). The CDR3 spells CASSLPHGGSSYEQYF. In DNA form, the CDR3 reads TGTGCCAGCTCACTTCCCCATGGAGGGAGCTCCTACGAGCAGTACTTC.

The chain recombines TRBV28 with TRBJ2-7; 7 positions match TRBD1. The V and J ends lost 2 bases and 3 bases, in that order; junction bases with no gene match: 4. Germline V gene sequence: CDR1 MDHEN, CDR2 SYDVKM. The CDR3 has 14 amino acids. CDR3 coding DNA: TGTGCCAGCAGTTTACCACAGGGGTACTACGAGCAGTACTTC. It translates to CASSLPQGYYEQYF.

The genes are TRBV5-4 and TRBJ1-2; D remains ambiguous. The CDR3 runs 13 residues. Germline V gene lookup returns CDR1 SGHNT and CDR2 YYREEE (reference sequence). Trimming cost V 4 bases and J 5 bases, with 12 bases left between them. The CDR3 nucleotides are TGTGCCAGCAGCCCACCCGGGATTTATGGCTACACCTTC. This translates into CASSPPGIYGYTF. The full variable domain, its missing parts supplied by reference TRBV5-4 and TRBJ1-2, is ETGVTQSPTHLIKTRGQQVTLRCSSQSGHNTVSWYQQALGQGPQFIFQYYREEENGRGNFPPRFSGLQFPNYSSELNVNALELDDSALYLCASSPPGIYGYTFGSGTRLTVV.

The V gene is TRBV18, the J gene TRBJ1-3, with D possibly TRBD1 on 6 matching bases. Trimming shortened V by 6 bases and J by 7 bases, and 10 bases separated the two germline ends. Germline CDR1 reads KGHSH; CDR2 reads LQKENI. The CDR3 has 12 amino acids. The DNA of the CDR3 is TGTGCCAGCTCCCACAGGGATAACACCATATATTTT. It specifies CASSHRDNTIYF.

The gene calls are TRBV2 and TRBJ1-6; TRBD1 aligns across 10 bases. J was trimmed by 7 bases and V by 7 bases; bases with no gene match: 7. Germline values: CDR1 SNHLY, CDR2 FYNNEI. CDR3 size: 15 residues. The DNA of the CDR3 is TGTGCCAGCAAAATGGGACAGGGGAAGAATTCACCCCTCCACTTT. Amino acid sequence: CASKMGQGKNSPLHF.

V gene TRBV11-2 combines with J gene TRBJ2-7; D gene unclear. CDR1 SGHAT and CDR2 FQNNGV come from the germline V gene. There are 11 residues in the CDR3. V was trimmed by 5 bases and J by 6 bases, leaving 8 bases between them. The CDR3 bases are TGTGCCAGCAGCCTGTCGGTCGAGCAGTACTTC. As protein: CASSLSVEQYF.

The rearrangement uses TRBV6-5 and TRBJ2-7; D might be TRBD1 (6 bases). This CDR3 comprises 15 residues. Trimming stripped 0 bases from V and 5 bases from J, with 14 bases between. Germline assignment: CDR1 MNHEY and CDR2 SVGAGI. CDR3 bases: TGTGCCAGCAGTTACTCGTTGGGGGCAATGCACGAGCAGTACTTC. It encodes CASSYSLGAMHEQYF.

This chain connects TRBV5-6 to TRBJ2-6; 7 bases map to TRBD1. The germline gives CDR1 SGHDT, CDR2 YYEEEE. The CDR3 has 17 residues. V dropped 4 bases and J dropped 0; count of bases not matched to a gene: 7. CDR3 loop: CASSTGTVLSGANVLTF. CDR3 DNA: TGTGCCAGCAGCACTGGGACAGTGCTCTCTGGGGCCAACGTCCTGACTTTC.

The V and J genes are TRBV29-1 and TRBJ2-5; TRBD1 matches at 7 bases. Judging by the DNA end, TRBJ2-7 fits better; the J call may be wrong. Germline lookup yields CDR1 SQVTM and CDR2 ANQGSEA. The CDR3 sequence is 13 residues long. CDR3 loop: CSALTGMTYEQYF. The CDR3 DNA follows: TGCAGCGCCCTGACAGGGATGACCTACGAGCAGTACTTC.

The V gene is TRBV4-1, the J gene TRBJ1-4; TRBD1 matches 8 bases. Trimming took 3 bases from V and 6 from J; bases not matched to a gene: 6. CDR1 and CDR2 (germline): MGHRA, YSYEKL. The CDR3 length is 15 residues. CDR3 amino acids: CASSHRSTGDEKLFF. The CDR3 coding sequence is TGCGCCAGCAGCCACAGATCGACAGGGGATGAAAAACTGTTTTTT.